This T cell receptor (beta chain) was profiled in a study of blood T cells in healthy people across ages. A second PCR, run for about 6 to 11 cycles, used a sample-barcoded 5' primer plus a J-beta primer mix. Tagging of each cDNA molecule was performed by a template-switch adaptor with 12 random nucleotides. Via MiXCR, TCRdb re-called the 5' RACE reads, giving one row per CDR3 protein. Of just under 750,000 distinct CDR3 sequences in the sample, 22% are singletons; the top ten hold around 22%. Those donating, healthy Caucasian individuals from Russia, were aged roughly 6 to 100. Total RNA amounts of at least 5.5 micrograms were extracted per sample. What was sequenced was blood. The sequence was collected from a man between 65 and 79 years old in good health.

The CDR3 DNA reads as TGCGCCAGCAGCCGATTGGTCCTGGATCAAGAGACCCAGTACTTC. Translated: CASSRLVLDQETQYF. This sequence joins TRBV4-1 and TRBJ2-5; D unclear. The CDR3 totals 15 residues. The germline V gene has CDR1 MGHRA and CDR2 YSYEKL. V lost 4 bases and J 2 bases, leaving 14 bases between the germline ends.